The 15 T cell receptor beta chains below come from one sample, sequenced in a study of OX40 agonist ivuxolimab in advanced cancers. Clones were sequenced by immunoSEQ multiplex PCR, and TCRdb holds only the in-frame ones, with some missing. The sample lists roughly 64,000 clones, approximately 90% occurring once. The sequenced sample was CD4+ or CD8+ T cells sorted from blood, obtained in a trial of the OX40 agonist ivuxolimab. The receptors were gathered from an adult with an advanced solid tumor such as melanoma, head and neck, liver or kidney cancer.

The table lists this clone with a few counts. The chain is built from TRBV28 and TRBJ2-3; tentative D call: TRBD2 (5 bases). Germline V gives CDR1 MDHEN, CDR2 SYDVKM. V lost 1 base and J 4 bases, leaving 9 bases between the germline ends. The CDR3 length is 14 residues. This CDR3 is CASSLYGGSDTQYF. The CDR3 region has the DNA TGTGCCAGCAGTTTATACGGAGGTTCAGATACGCAGTATTTT.

The rearrangement joins TRBV5-6 to TRBJ2-3, with D possibly matching TRBD1 (6 bases). Trimming cost V 0 bases and J 1 base, with 9 bases left between them. From germline, CDR1 is SGHDT and CDR2 YYEEEE. This CDR3 is built from 15 residues. Here the CDR3 reads CASSLGAGGTDTQYF. The CDR3, as DNA: TGTGCCAGCAGCTTGGGGGCAGGGGGCACAGATACGCAGTATTTT.

The chain has TRBV9 and TRBJ2-1; D might be TRBD1 or TRBD2, each matching 5 bases. Deletions cut 2 bases from V and 6 bases from J, with 12 bases between. The CDR3 has 14 residues. The germline CDR1 and CDR2 sequences are SGDLS and YYNGEE. The CDR3 protein is CASSVTGLVNEQFF. Here the CDR3 DNA reads TGTGCCAGCAGCGTCACGGGGCTAGTCAATGAGCAGTTCTTC. Using reference TRBV9 and TRBJ2-1 for the parts outside the CDR3, the full variable domain is DSGVTQTPKHLITATGQRVTLRCSPRSGDLSVYWYQQSLDQGLQFLIQYYNGEERAKGNILERFSAQQFPDLHSELNLSSLELGDSALYFCASSVTGLVNEQFFGPGTRLTVL.

The chain couples TRBV7-9 to TRBJ1-1; TRBD1 matches at 7 bases. V lost 2 bases, J lost 10 bases, and 10 bases stayed unmatched. Germline-derived CDR1 and CDR2 are SEHNR and FQNEAQ (reference sequence). CDR3 size: 14 residues. The CDR3 DNA follows: TGTGCCAGCAGCTTAAGCGACAGGGCCGTTTCAGCTTTCTTT. Protein product: CASSLSDRAVSAFF.

This chain uses TRBV25-1 with TRBJ2-3, with D unclear. This CDR3 is 14 amino acids long. The V end lost 4 bases, the J end lost 3 bases, and 11 bases lay between the germline ends. Looked up from germline, CDR1 is MGHDK and CDR2 is SYGVNS. The CDR3 reads CASSVEWKTDTQYF. Written as DNA, the CDR3 is TGTGCCAGCAGTGTAGAATGGAAAACAGATACGCAGTATTTT.

V gene TRBV18 combines with J gene TRBJ1-1; D gene ambiguous. Deletions cut 5 bases from V and 5 bases from J, with 9 bases between. Germline V lookup: CDR1 KGHSH, CDR2 LQKENI. The CDR3 sequence is 12 residues long. This CDR3 reads CASSVPGTEAFF. Here the CDR3 DNA reads TGTGCCAGCTCAGTCCCGGGGACTGAAGCTTTCTTT.

This clone has more than one count but fewer than ten. V and J are TRBV5-4 and TRBJ2-7; D is unclear. Germline CDR1 SGHNT, CDR2 YYREEE (reference sequence). The CDR3 is 14 amino acids. The V end was cut by 6 bases, the J end by 1 base, with 14 bases between. CDR3 DNA sequence: TGTGCCAGCACCCCCTATTTGGGTTCCTACGAGCAGTACTTC. This encodes CASTPYLGSYEQYF.

The V call is TRBV10-1, the J call TRBJ1-3, with 11 bases that match TRBD1. This CDR3 spans 17 amino acids. Germline CDR1 and CDR2: WNHNN and SYGVQD (reference sequence). V gave up 4 bases and J gave up 3 bases; unmatched junction bases: 8. The CDR3 region has the DNA TGCGCCAGCAGTGGCCAAGGACAGGGGGCATATGGAAACACCATATATTTT. This gives the protein CASSGQGQGAYGNTIYF.

V is TRBV5-1 and J is TRBJ2-7; the D gene is possibly TRBD2 (6 bases). Trimming removed 2 bases at V and 1 base at J, with 13 bases between. The CDR3 consists of 15 residues. The germline V gene encodes CDR1 SGHRS and CDR2 YFSETQ. In DNA form, the CDR3 reads TGCGCCAGCAGCTTCGTGAGCGGGTTATCCTACGAGCAGTACTTC. The encoded protein is CASSFVSGLSYEQYF.

The chain joins TRBV5-1 to TRBJ2-1; 14 bases are a match to TRBD2. The CDR3 spans 15 residues. Per the germline V gene, CDR1 is SGHRS and CDR2 is YFSETQ. Trimming cost V 4 bases and J 9 bases; bases outside gene matches: 6. The CDR3 sequence: CASSLGLAGAREQFF. The CDR3 nucleotides are TGCGCCAGCAGCCTGGGACTAGCGGGAGCGCGTGAGCAGTTCTTC.

This chain uses TRBV2 with TRBJ2-7; 8 bases are a match to TRBD2. With 4 bases clipped from V and 6 bases from J, the junction kept 23 bases outside the gene matches. CDR3 length equals 19 residues. Per the germline V gene, CDR1 is SNHLY and CDR2 is FYNNEI. The chain's CDR3 is CASSVTRVWGGGRSSEQYF. DNA for the CDR3: TGTGCCAGCAGTGTCACGAGGGTGTGGGGCGGCGGGAGGAGTTCCGAGCAGTACTTC.

The rearrangement joins TRBV7-2 to TRBJ2-2, with TRBD2 identical over 11 bases. The CDR3 consists of 15 residues. Per germline, CDR1 SGHTA and CDR2 FQGNSA. Germline trimming cut 4 bases from V and 15 bases from J; bases unmatched to any gene: 13. The CDR3 coding sequence is TGTGCCAGCAGCTCCCCCCCCGGACTAGCGGGTAGTGTGTTTTTT. Protein product: CASSSPPGLAGSVFF.

The chain is built from TRBV27 and TRBJ2-2; tentatively, D is TRBD1 or TRBD2 (9 bases each). The CDR3 totals 19 residues. With 5 bases removed from V and 6 bases from J, the gap between germline ends came to 28 bases. Germline loops: CDR1 MNHEY, CDR2 SMNVEV (reference sequence). The chain's CDR3 is CASSRDRGLAGEVAGELFF. As DNA, the CDR3 is TGTGCCAGCAGTCGTGACAGGGGGTTAGCGGGAGAGGTGGCCGGGGAGCTGTTTTTT.

This clone has a single count. The chain joins TRBV4-3 to TRBJ2-2; D gene unclear. Trimming cost V 4 bases and J 5 bases, with 8 bases left between them. This CDR3 is built from 13 residues. Germline loops: CDR1 LGHNA, CDR2 YSLEER. CDR3 DNA: TGCGCCAGCAGCCTCGGAGTGACCGGGGAGCTGTTTTTT. Its protein product is CASSLGVTGELFF.

This chain joins TRBV6-5 and TRBJ2-7, with unresolved D. This CDR3 has 14 residues. Between the trimmed V and J ends, which lost 1 base and 0 bases, there was a span of 7 bases. CDR1 and CDR2 (germline): MNHEY, SVGAGI. The CDR3 nucleotides read TGTGCCAGCAGTTACTGGGGTACCTCCTACGAGCAGTACTTC. Protein: CASSYWGTSYEQYF.